This TCR beta chain was recovered during a study of T-cell memory formation after mild COVID-19. Study-level background: The TCR clusters were mostly specific to one donor.

This clonotype appeared a few times. Its antigen is as yet unknown. Study results and limitations: In second-wave clones peaking day 37, SARS-CoV-2 specificity remained unconfirmed. That cross-reactive memory joined was suggested by some responding clones appearing in pre-infection memory.

Unmatched junction bases numbered 13, after V lost 4 bases and J lost 4 bases. Germline V gene sequence: CDR1 SGHRS, CDR2 YFSETQ. This CDR3 region has 17 residues. 5'RACE primed from the constant segment yielded TCR alpha and TCR beta cDNA libraries bearing sample barcodes and UMIs. One entry per CDR3 protein results from TCRdb running MiXCR on the 5' RACE reads. The data contain around 300,000 distinct CDR3 sequences, under 20% of them singletons. The sequence was obtained from a man younger than 30 who had mild COVID-19 (a few samples of this study predate the infection). Cell type and time point are not known. The sample taken for sequencing was PBMCs or a T cell subset sorted from them (not recorded which). This rearrangement joins TRBV5-1 to TRBJ2-2; 7 bases map to TRBD1. The CDR3 protein is CASSAPDRPAGTGELFF. The CDR3 bases are TGCGCCAGCAGCGCACCGGACAGGCCGGCGGGCACCGGGGAGCTGTTTTTT.